This T cell receptor beta chain stems from a study of vaccination and CD4 T cells after COVID-19. The overall study: Convalescent patients gave post-COVID blood a median about 100 days post-diagnosis, range 35 to 161.

The sample holds a few counts of this clonotype. As yet, its antigen is unknown. CD4+ T cells that had been cultured provided DNA sequenced with the Oncomine TCR Beta short-read assay. Cultured CD4+ T cells yielded the extracted genomic DNA. TCRdb ran MiXCR on the PCR reads and lists one entry per CDR3 protein. The repertoire holds 17,000 or so distinct CDR3 sequences, with 50% to 65% as singletons. Treatment in this sample: roughly 10-day PBMC culture with coronavirus spike peptide pools or control peptides (ViraFEST assay). This CDR3 is 16 amino acids long. Germline V gene lookup returns CDR1 DFQATT and CDR2 SNEGSKA (reference sequence). The ends lost 1 base at V and 3 bases at J; junction bases unmatched: 5.

This receptor was taken from a human donor who had recovered from COVID-19. The sample comprised CD4+ T cells from blood, cultured in vitro. The chain has TRBV20-1 and TRBJ2-2; 10 bases match TRBD1. The CDR3 nucleotides are TGCAGTGCTAGAGCCTGGGACAGGGGAGACACCGGGGAGCTGTTTTTT. Its protein is CSARAWDRGDTGELFF.